This T cell receptor (beta chain) was identified in a study of identical twins. In the case of this clonotype: Its specificity is not known.

TCRdb redid the calling of the 5' RACE reads with MiXCR, one entry per CDR3 protein. The sample lists 550,000 to 700,000 distinct CDR3 sequences, 21% occurring once. Whole-study findings and limits: Where out-of-frame alpha sequences were twin-shared, they showed excess low generation probability.

This same sample was also taken into another study, of T cells expressing NK-cell markers.

The sequenced sample consisted of PBMCs. The receptor was isolated from a young woman in good health.

DNA for the CDR3: TGTGCCAGCAGCTTAGAGGGGGCTGTATACAATGAGCAGTTCTTC. Amino acids: CASSLEGAVYNEQFF. This chain connects TRBV13 to TRBJ2-1, with 7 nucleotides matching TRBD1. Germline CDR1 is PRHDT and CDR2 is FYEKMQ (reference sequence). The V and J ends lost 1 base and 4 bases, in that order; junction bases with no gene match: 4. The CDR3 is 15 residues long.